This TCR beta chain derives from a study of CD8+CD57+ T cells in acquired aplastic anemia. The study's findings and limits: The number of CD8+ CDR3 sequences shared by patients and controls was roughly 30.

The template for TCR beta VDJ and CDR3 sequence profiling was genomic DNA. TCRdb called the reads again in MiXCR, with one record for every CDR3 protein. Among about 68,000 distinct CDR3 sequences listed, roughly 50% were seen once. V lost 8 bases to trimming and J lost 4 bases; unmatched junction nucleotides: 13. Germline assignment: CDR1 SGHAT and CDR2 FQDESV (reference sequence). The CDR3 is made up of 15 amino acids. Note on this clonotype: Its target is not known.

The sample comprised sorted CD4+, CD8+, or CD8+CD57+ T cells (not recorded which) from PBMCs. The chain joins TRBV11-1 to TRBJ1-1; TRBD1 matches at 7 bases. This clonotype was sampled from a human donor in good health, serving as a control. CDR3 sequence: CASENRQGLGTEAFF. In DNA form, the CDR3 reads TGTGCCAGCGAAAATAGACAGGGATTAGGCACTGAAGCTTTCTTT.